Listed below are T cell receptor beta chains from one sample, sequenced in a study of T cell changes during pregnancy in multiple sclerosis. Measured with immunoSEQ multiplex PCR; TCRdb has only the in-frame clones, and not every one. The profile shows fewer than 55,000 clones, around nine tenths of them singletons. This sample comprised CD8+ T cells from peripheral blood mononuclear cells, obtained after pregnancy. The receptors shown here come from a female donor in good health, enrolled as a control in a pregnancy study. Each CDR3 is given with its conserved first and last residue. D genes are given only for firm matches. Clone size, where shown, is once, few, many, or a class for clones that have expanded.

>once|-|TRBV14|TRBJ2-2
TGTGCCAGCAGCCAAGGCGGAGGAGGACCGGTATACACCGGGGAGCTGTTTTTT
CASSQGGGGPVYTGELFF
>-|-|TRBV12-5|TRBJ1-4
TGTGCTAGTGGTTTGGTTACACGCTCTTCTAATGAAAAACTGTTTTTT
CASGLVTRSSNEKLFF
>-|-|TRBV4-2|TRBJ2-6
TGTGCCTCATCAGGGGCCTCCGGGCTCTCTGGGGCCAACGTCCTGACTTTC
CASSGASGLSGANVLTF
>-|TRBD1|TRBV27|TRBJ1-5
TGTGCCAGCAGTTCCAATCCAGGGGGCTCCTTGCATTTT
CASSSNPGGSLHF
>few|-|TRBV4-3|TRBJ2-7
TGCGCCAGCTCACGTGTCGGCAGGGCGGCCGAGCAGTACTTC
CASSRVGRAAEQYF
>-|-|TRBV4-1|TRBJ2-7
TGCGCCAGCAGCCAAGATCATGGCGGGGCCGCCTACGAGCAGTACTTC
CASSQDHGGAAYEQYF
>-|-|TRBV25-1|TRBJ1-1
TGTGCCAGCAGTGCCCTCCATTTGTCCGCGGAAGCTTTCTTT
CASSALHLSAEAFF
>-|-|TRBV4-3|TRBJ2-1
TGCGCCAGCAGCCATCGGGGGGCATATGAGCAGTTCTTC
CASSHRGAYEQFF
>-|-|TRBV20-1|TRBJ2-2
TGCAGTGCGCGGGTTTCCGGGGAGCTGTTTTTT
CSARVSGELFF
>-|-|TRBV27|TRBJ1-1
TGTGCCAGCAGTTTAGGGACTTCCGGGGACACTGAAGCTTTCTTT
CASSLGTSGDTEAFF
>-|TRBD1|TRBV30|TRBJ2-3
TGTGCCTGGAGTGTAACAGGGGGAGATACGCAGTATTTT
CAWSVTGGDTQYF
>-|-|TRBV4-1|TRBJ2-2
TGCGCCAGCAGCCTTAGGGACTGGATAAACACCGGGGAGCTGTTTTTT
CASSLRDWINTGELFF
>once|-|TRBV7-9|TRBJ2-1
TGTGCCAGCAGCTCCGTCGGGTCGCCGACCTACAATGAGCAGTTCTTC
CASSSVGSPTYNEQFF
>-|TRBD1|TRBV7-2|TRBJ2-5
TGTGCCAGCAGCCGCAAGACGACAGGGGGAATGGAGACCCAGTACTTC
CASSRKTTGGMETQYF
>-|-|TRBV13|TRBJ1-1
TGTGCCAGCAGCCCAGAGGACTCCCAAGCTTTCTTT
CASSPEDSQAFF
>-|-|TRBV7-9|TRBJ2-2
TGTGCCAGCAGCGCGGGCTTGAACACCGGGGAGCTGTTTTTT
CASSAGLNTGELFF
>-|-|TRBV7-9|TRBJ2-5
TGTGCCAGCAGCTCCCTCCGGGACACCTACTTAGAGACCCAGTACTTC
CASSSLRDTYLETQYF
>-|-|TRBV5-4|TRBJ2-2
TGTGCCAGCAGATCAAAGAACACCGGGGAGCTGTTTTTT
CASRSKNTGELFF
>-|-|TRBV10-1|TRBJ2-7
TGCGCCAGCAGTGATGGACAGCCTGGCGCCTACGAGCAGTACTTC
CASSDGQPGAYEQYF
>-|-|TRBV4-3|TRBJ1-1
TGCGCCAGCAGCCAAGAGATTGATACCCCGGCAGGGCACATGAACACTGAAGCTTTCTTT
CASSQEIDTPAGHMNTEAFF
>-|TRBD2|TRBV4-2|TRBJ2-1
TGTGCCAGCAGCCAAGATTGGGTGCGGGGGGGCCACAATGAGCAGTTCTTC
CASSQDWVRGGHNEQFF
>-|-|TRBV6-5|TRBJ2-1
TGTGCCAGCAGCCCCTCTCGTGGGGAGATAGGGCAGTTCTTC
CASSPSRGEIGQFF
>-|TRBD1|TRBV29-1|TRBJ1-1
TGCAGCGGCCGACAGGGTCTTGCTGAAGCTTTCTTT
CSGRQGLAEAFF
>-|TRBD1|TRBV27|TRBJ2-7
TGTGCCAGCAGTTTATCGGGTCAATCGAGACAGGGCCCCTACGAGCAGTACTTC
CASSLSGQSRQGPYEQYF
>-|-|TRBV9|TRBJ1-5
TGTGCCAGCAGCCTGGAGAGCAATCAGCCCCAGCATTTT
CASSLESNQPQHF
>-|-|TRBV4-3|TRBJ2-7
TGCGCCAGCAGCCAGGTCGAGGGCGCCTACGAGCAGTACTTC
CASSQVEGAYEQYF
>-|-|TRBV15|TRBJ2-3
TGTGCCACCAGCAGATTTACTAGCACAGATACGCAGTATTTT
CATSRFTSTDTQYF
>-|-|TRBV21-1|TRBJ2-5
TGTGCCATCCTGTGGACTACCCAAGAGACCCAGTACTTC
CAILWTTQETQYF
>-|-|TRBV19|TRBJ1-1
TGTGCCAGTAGTCCTAGCAGGGGTTCACATGAAGCTTTCTTT
CASSPSRGSHEAFF
>-|-|TRBV7-9|TRBJ2-1
TGTGCCAGCAGCTGGACAGAAGAGCAGTTCTTC
CASSWTEEQFF
>-|-|TRBV6-5|TRBJ2-1
TGTGCCAGCAGTTACTGGGCAGAGAACAATGAGCAGTTCTTC
CASSYWAENNEQFF
>-|-|TRBV11-2|TRBJ2-7
TGTGCCAGCAGCACACAGACGAACGGTACCTCCTACGAGCAGTACTTC
CASSTQTNGTSYEQYF
>-|-|TRBV4-1|TRBJ1-1
TGCGCCAGCAGCCAAGAAGTAAGCGGGAACACTGAAGCTTTCTTT
CASSQEVSGNTEAFF
>-|TRBD1|TRBV11-3|TRBJ2-6
TGTGCCAGCAGCATCGGACAGGGGCCCACTGGGGCCAACGTCCTGACTTTC
CASSIGQGPTGANVLTF
>few|-|TRBV27|TRBJ1-2
TGTGCCAGCAAGGCGGGAGGCTATGGCTACACCTTC
CASKAGGYGYTF
>-|TRBD2|TRBV18|TRBJ2-7
TGTGCCAGCTCACCGCCCGGGGGGAATAATACCCCCTCCTACGAGCAGTACTTC
CASSPPGGNNTPSYEQYF
>-|TRBD2|TRBV5-6|TRBJ2-3
TGTGCCAGCAGCGGGGGACTAGCGGGGCCGAGCACAGATACGCAGTATTTT
CASSGGLAGPSTDTQYF
>once|-|TRBV4-2|TRBJ1-1
TGTGCCAGCAGCCAAGCGGCAGGGACTGAAGCTTTCTTT
CASSQAAGTEAFF
>-|-|TRBV4-3|TRBJ2-1
TGCGCCAGCAGCCCAACGGTCGGCGGGGAGCCCTGGGAGCAGTTCTTC
CASSPTVGGEPWEQFF
>-|-|TRBV19|TRBJ1-6
TGTGCCAGTAGTATTAGACAGGATTATAATTCACCCCTCCACTTT
CASSIRQDYNSPLHF
>-|TRBD1|TRBV19|TRBJ1-2
TGTGCCAGTCAGGGGGACTATGGCTACACCTTC
CASQGDYGYTF
>-|-|TRBV11-2|TRBJ1-4
TGTGCCAGCGAGACAGGTCGTAACGAAAAACTGTTTTTT
CASETGRNEKLFF
>once|TRBD2|TRBV4-3|TRBJ2-1
TGCGCCAGCAGCCAAGCCAGCGGGGGGGCCTACAATGAGCAGTTCTTC
CASSQASGGAYNEQFF
>once|-|TRBV9|TRBJ2-3
TGTGCCAGCAGCCCAGGGCAGTGGGGCACAGATACGCAGTATTTT
CASSPGQWGTDTQYF
>-|-|TRBV29-1|TRBJ2-1
TGCAGCGCTAGACCCTTTTTTAATGAGCAGTTCTTC
CSARPFFNEQFF
>-|TRBD1|TRBV7-3|TRBJ1-4
TGTGCCAGCAGCCAGACAGGGGGAACTAATGAAAAACTGTTTTTT
CASSQTGGTNEKLFF
>-|TRBD1|TRBV15|TRBJ2-3
TGTGCCACCAGCAGAGATCGGGACAGAAGCACAGATACGCAGTATTTT
CATSRDRDRSTDTQYF
>once|TRBD1|TRBV4-3|TRBJ1-2
TGCGCCAGCAGCCAGGAGACAGGGGACTATAGCTACACCTTC
CASSQETGDYSYTF
>-|TRBD1|TRBV28|TRBJ1-1
TGTGCCAGCACCCGGGACAGTTACACTGAAGCTTTCTTT
CASTRDSYTEAFF
>-|-|TRBV6-5|TRBJ1-1
TGTGCCAGCAGCCCCGCGGTGATGAACACTGAAGCTTTCTTT
CASSPAVMNTEAFF
>-|-|TRBV27|TRBJ2-7
TGTGCCAGCAGTTTCAGGACAGGAGGGAACGAGCAGTACTTC
CASSFRTGGNEQYF
>-|-|TRBV4-3|TRBJ1-4
TGCGCCAGCAGCCAAGACGGGGGAACTAATGAAAAACTGTTTTTT
CASSQDGGTNEKLFF
>-|-|TRBV27|TRBJ2-2
TGTGCCAGCAGTACATCGTGGGCAGACGGAACCGGGGAGCTGTTTTTT
CASSTSWADGTGELFF
>-|TRBD2|TRBV7-6|TRBJ2-1
TGTGCCAGCAGCCAGACTAGCGGGTCCGACAATGAGCAGTTCTTC
CASSQTSGSDNEQFF
>-|TRBD1|TRBV28|TRBJ1-2
TGTGCCAGCAATGATTTGGGACAGGGATTTTCCACCTTC
CASNDLGQGFSTF
>-|TRBD1|TRBV5-1|TRBJ1-2
TGCGCCAGCAGCCAAGGGGGCGCAGGCTATGGCTACACCTTC
CASSQGGAGYGYTF